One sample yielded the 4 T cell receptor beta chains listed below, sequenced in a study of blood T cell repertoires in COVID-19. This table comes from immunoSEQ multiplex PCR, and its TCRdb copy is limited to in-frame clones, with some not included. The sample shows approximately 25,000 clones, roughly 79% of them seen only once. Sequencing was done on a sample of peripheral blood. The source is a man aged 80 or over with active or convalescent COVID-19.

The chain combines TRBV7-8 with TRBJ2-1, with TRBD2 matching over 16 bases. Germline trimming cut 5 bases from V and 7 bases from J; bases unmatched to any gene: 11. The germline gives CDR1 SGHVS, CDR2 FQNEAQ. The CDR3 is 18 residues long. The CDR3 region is CASSLNSGTSGRGNEQFF. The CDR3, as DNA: TGTGCCAGCAGCCTAAATTCCGGGACTAGCGGGAGGGGTAATGAGCAGTTCTTC.

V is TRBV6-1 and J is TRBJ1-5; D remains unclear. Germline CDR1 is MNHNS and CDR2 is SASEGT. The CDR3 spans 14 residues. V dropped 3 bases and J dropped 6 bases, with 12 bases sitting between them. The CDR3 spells CASSDSGGGQPQHF. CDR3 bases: TGTGCCAGCAGTGATTCTGGCGGCGGTCAGCCCCAGCATTTT.

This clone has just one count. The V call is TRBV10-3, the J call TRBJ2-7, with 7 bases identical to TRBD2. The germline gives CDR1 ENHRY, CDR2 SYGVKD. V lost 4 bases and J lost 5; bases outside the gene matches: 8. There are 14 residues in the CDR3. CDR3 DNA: TGTGCCATCAGTGTTGGCGGGAGTGTCGACGAGCAGTACTTC. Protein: CAISVGGSVDEQYF.

The CDR3 DNA reads as TGTGCCAGCAGCTTTCTGGTAGCGGGGGGCCGGGGTGAGCAGTTCTTC. Its protein is CASSFLVAGGRGEQFF. This chain uses TRBV11-2 with TRBJ2-1; 10 nucleotides align to TRBD2. There are 16 residues in the CDR3. In germline, CDR1 is SGHAT, CDR2 FQNNGV. V lost 3 bases to trimming and J lost 9 bases; unmatched junction nucleotides: 11.